A single sample is the source of the 24 T cell receptor beta chains below, sequenced in a study of T cell responses to AZD1222 COVID-19 vaccine. Assay: immunoSEQ multiplex PCR; the TCRdb copy retains only in-frame clones and omits some. The profile covers approximately 150,000 clones, with 88% appearing a single time and 4% to 5.5% taken by the ten largest. This specimen consisted of peripheral blood, obtained 28 days after the second AZD1222 dose. The receptors stem from an adult who received the AZD1222 COVID-19 vaccine.

This clone occurred once. This chain links TRBV30 with TRBJ2-1; D is unresolved. The V gene's germline CDR1 is GTSNPN and CDR2 SVGIG (reference sequence). The CDR3 length is 13 residues. V was cut by 2 bases and J by 8 bases, with 13 bases left in between. The CDR3 region is CAWSPSPWDEQFF. CDR3 sequence (DNA): TGTGCCTGGAGTCCTTCCCCCTGGGATGAGCAGTTCTTC.

The chain has TRBV2 and TRBJ2-3; TRBD1 matches 8 bases. Looked up from germline, CDR1 is SNHLY and CDR2 is FYNNEI. After removal of 2 bases from V and 1 base from J, the junction contained 2 bases not matched to a gene. The CDR3 contains 15 residues. Here the CDR3 reads CASSELQGGTDTQYF. In DNA, the CDR3 is TGTGCCAGCAGTGAATTACAGGGGGGCACAGATACGCAGTATTTT.

CDR3 sequence (DNA): TGCGCCAGCGACTTGACAGGGGGTCCGAACACTGAAGCTTTCTTT. It encodes CASDLTGGPNTEAFF. The chain recombines TRBV5-1 with TRBJ1-1; 9 bases fit TRBD1. Trimming at V came to 7 bases and at J to 1 base, leaving 8 bases not matched to a gene. Germline CDR1 SGHRS, CDR2 YFSETQ. CDR3 size: 15 residues.

The chain is built from TRBV19 and TRBJ1-5; no firm D call. The CDR3 runs 15 residues. CDR1 and CDR2 from the germline V gene are LNHDA and SQIVND (reference sequence). V was trimmed by 5 bases and J by 0 bases, leaving 11 bases between them. The CDR3 sequence: CASSAEGYSNQPQHF. The CDR3 DNA is TGTGCCAGTAGTGCCGAGGGTTATAGCAATCAGCCCCAGCATTTT.

The chain joins TRBV3-1 (or the pseudogene TRBV3-2) to TRBJ1-4; tentatively, D is TRBD1 (6 bases). CDR3 size: 16 residues. The germline V gene encodes CDR1 LGHDT and CDR2 YNNKEL (reference sequence). With 3 bases removed from V and 7 bases from J, the gap between germline ends came to 18 bases. The chain's CDR3 is CASSQLGYREGEKLFF. The CDR3 nucleotides are TGTGCCAGCAGCCAGTTAGGTTACAGGGAGGGTGAAAAACTGTTTTTT.

The rearrangement links TRBV20-1 to TRBJ1-1, with 10 nucleotides matching TRBD1. This CDR3 has 14 amino acids. Per germline, CDR1 DFQATT and CDR2 SNEGSKA (reference sequence). Trimming removed 3 bases from V and 4 bases from J; junction bases left unmatched: 5. In DNA form, the CDR3 reads TGCAGTGCTAGTCCCGGACAGGGGGGCACTGAAGCTTTCTTT. This sequence encodes CSASPGQGGTEAFF.

This chain's CDR3 is CASSQRSRGADTQYF. CDR3 DNA sequence: TGCGCCAGCAGTCAAAGATCCAGAGGGGCAGATACGCAGTATTTT. The gene calls are TRBV23-1 and TRBJ2-3; tentatively, D is TRBD1 or TRBD2 (5 bases each). TRBV23-1 is treated as an ORF (open reading frame) with a function not yet certain. Trimming cost V 2 bases and J 4 bases, with 13 bases left between them. The CDR3 is 15 residues long.

The chain joins TRBV19 to TRBJ1-1; a weak D match, TRBD1 (5 bases). The CDR3 is made up of 16 amino acids. Germline assignment: CDR1 LNHDA and CDR2 SQIVND (reference sequence). V shed 2 bases and J shed 1 base, with 14 bases lying between them. CDR3 sequence (DNA): TGTGCCAGTAGTATATCCCCACCCAGGGCGAACACTGAAGCTTTCTTT. This sequence encodes CASSISPPRANTEAFF.

V usage is TRBV20-1 and J usage is TRBJ2-7; unclear D gene. The V gene's germline CDR1 is DFQATT and CDR2 SNEGSKA (reference sequence). The CDR3 consists of 11 residues. V lost 5 bases to trimming and J lost 0 bases, with 5 bases between them. This CDR3 reads CSAQASYEQYF. As DNA, the CDR3 is TGCAGTGCTCAGGCCTCCTACGAGCAGTACTTC.

The V call is TRBV10-1, the J call TRBJ2-2; perhaps TRBD1 as D (5 bases). Germline V gene lookup returns CDR1 WNHNN and CDR2 SYGVQD (reference sequence). The CDR3 is made up of 14 amino acids. Trimming cost V 7 bases and J 1 base, with 10 bases left between them. This CDR3 is CASTDRQNTGELFF. For the CDR3, the DNA is TGCGCCAGCACCGACAGACAGAACACCGGGGAGCTGTTTTTT.

This chain joins TRBV24-1 and TRBJ1-2; D is perhaps TRBD1 (5 bases). With 2 bases removed from V and 2 bases from J, the gap between germline ends came to 14 bases. There are 16 residues in the CDR3. Germline lookup yields CDR1 KGHDR and CDR2 SFDVKD. The CDR3 nucleotides are TGTGCCACCAGTGATTCAGCAGGGCGGGAGAACTATGGCTACACCTTC. Its protein product is CATSDSAGRENYGYTF.

The genes are TRBV6-5 and TRBJ1-5; D not resolved. The V end was cut by 5 bases, the J end by 13 bases, with 15 bases between. There are 12 residues in the CDR3. CDR1 and CDR2 (germline): MNHEY, SVGAGI. This chain's CDR3 is CASSPLWGGQHF. CDR3 nucleotide sequence: TGTGCCAGCAGTCCGTTGTGGGGAGGACAGCATTTT.

The chain combines TRBV7-3 with TRBJ1-1, with a possible D match to TRBD1 (5 bases). Looked up from germline, CDR1 is SGHTA and CDR2 is FQGTGA. CDR3 size: 14 residues. The germline V and J ends were trimmed by 1 base and 5 bases, with 11 bases remaining between them. This chain's CDR3 is CASSLREGRTEAFF. CDR3 bases: TGTGCCAGCAGCTTAAGGGAGGGGCGGACTGAAGCTTTCTTT.

This chain connects TRBV27 to TRBJ1-2; no definite D call. Germline loops: CDR1 MNHEY, CDR2 SMNVEV (reference sequence). This CDR3 has 13 residues. The V end lost 4 bases, the J end lost 9 bases, and 15 bases lay between the germline ends. The CDR3: CASSSAEGGSYTF. In nucleotides, the CDR3 is TGTGCCAGCAGTTCTGCAGAGGGCGGAAGCTACACCTTC.

V is TRBV5-8 and J is TRBJ1-5, with D possibly matching TRBD1 (6 bases). The CDR3 runs to 14 residues. The ends were cut back, 5 bases at V and 2 bases at J, with 11 bases in the middle. Per germline, CDR1 SGHTS and CDR2 YDEGEE. The CDR3 DNA sequence: TGTGCCAGCAGTCGTAGACAGGGCAATCAGCCCCAGCATTTT. Its protein is CASSRRQGNQPQHF.

The chain is built from TRBV11-2 and TRBJ1-4; 8 nucleotides agree with TRBD1. CDR1 SGHAT and CDR2 FQNNGV come from the germline V gene. V gave up 7 bases and J gave up 7 bases; unmatched junction bases: 14. The length of the CDR3 is 16 residues. The CDR3 DNA sequence: TGTGCCAGCAACCCATGGACAGGGCCAACCTCTGAAAAACTGTTTTTT. Protein: CASNPWTGPTSEKLFF.

This rearrangement joins TRBV7-2 to TRBJ1-1; D not certain. The CDR3 is 14 residues long. The ends were cut back, 3 bases at V and 3 bases at J, with 11 bases in the middle. Germline V gene lookup returns CDR1 SGHTA and CDR2 FQGNSA. CDR3 residues: CASSLDVWDTEAFF. DNA of the CDR3: TGTGCCAGCAGCTTGGACGTGTGGGACACTGAAGCTTTCTTT.

This rearrangement joins TRBV3-1 (or the pseudogene TRBV3-2) to TRBJ2-2; 7 positions agree with TRBD1. CDR1 is LGHDT and CDR2 is YNNKEL in the germline V gene (reference sequence). With 6 bases clipped from V and 4 bases from J, the junction kept 8 bases outside the gene matches. The CDR3 extends over 15 amino acids. Here the CDR3 reads CASSSGQRFTGELFF. The CDR3 region has the DNA TGTGCCAGCAGTTCGGGACAGCGGTTCACCGGGGAGCTGTTTTTT.

The V and J genes are TRBV27 and TRBJ1-3; D call uncertain. Looked up from germline, CDR1 is MNHEY and CDR2 is SMNVEV (reference sequence). The CDR3 is made up of 13 amino acids. Trimming cost V 9 bases and J 7 bases, with 16 bases left between them. CDR3 coding DNA: TGTGCCAGTTACGAGGCTAGTGGTAACACCATATATTTT. Translating it yields CASYEASGNTIYF.

The V and J genes are TRBV5-4 and TRBJ2-7; D perhaps matches TRBD1 (5 bases). Germline values: CDR1 SGHNT, CDR2 YYREEE (reference sequence). The CDR3 totals 16 residues. V was shortened by 0 bases and J by 0 bases, with 13 bases between the two germline ends. In DNA, the CDR3 is TGTGCCAGCAGCTTGGGGGGCCGATTGAGCTCCTACGAGCAGTACTTC. Encoded protein: CASSLGGRLSSYEQYF. Full variable domain (rest looked up from reference TRBV5-4 and TRBJ2-7): ETGVTQSPTHLIKTRGQQVTLRCSSQSGHNTVSWYQQALGQGPQFIFQYYREEENGRGNFPPRFSGLQFPNYSSELNVNALELDDSALYLCASSLGGRLSSYEQYFGPGTRLTVT.

This chain uses TRBV6-5 with TRBJ1-3; the match to TRBD1 covers 8 bases. Germline assignment: CDR1 MNHEY and CDR2 SVGAGI. The CDR3 runs 15 residues. J lost 0 bases, V lost 6 bases, and 4 bases had no gene match. The CDR3 reads CASRPGGRSGNTIYF. The CDR3 DNA is TGTGCCAGCAGGCCAGGGGGCCGCTCTGGAAACACCATATATTTT.

The chain recombines TRBV5-4 with TRBJ1-2; D is undetermined. V shed 2 bases and J shed 0 bases, with 8 bases lying between them. The CDR3 totals 14 residues. Germline V gene sequence: CDR1 SGHNT, CDR2 YYREEE (reference sequence). The CDR3 loop reads CASSFQPANYGYTF. The CDR3 DNA reads as TGTGCCAGCAGCTTCCAGCCAGCTAACTATGGCTACACCTTC.

The J gene is TRBJ1-3, the V gene TRBV5-6; weak D call: TRBD1 (5 bases). V shed 2 bases and J shed 4 bases, with 13 bases lying between them. Germline V gene data show CDR1 as SGHDT and CDR2 as YYEEEE. The CDR3 is 15 amino acids. This chain's CDR3 is CASSFLGGSGNTIYF. DNA for the CDR3: TGTGCCAGCAGCTTCCTGGGGGGGAGCGGAAACACCATATATTTT.

V and J are TRBV4-1 and TRBJ1-5; TRBD1 matches at 7 bases. Germline V CDR1 and CDR2: MGHRA, YSYEKL. This CDR3 is built from 14 residues. The trim removed 4 bases at V and 3 bases at J, leaving 3 bases unmatched. The DNA of the CDR3 is TGCGCCAGCAGCCCCACAGGGGACAATCAGCCCCAGCATTTT. Amino acids: CASSPTGDNQPQHF.